This T cell receptor (beta chain) was captured by sequencing in a study of blood T cells in healthy people across ages. For the second PCR, which ran for roughly 7 to 11 cycles, a sample-barcoded 5' primer and a J-beta primer mix were used. TCRdb used MiXCR to reprocess the 5' RACE reads, holding one entry per CDR3 protein. The table lists 1.5 million to 2 million distinct CDR3 sequences, roughly 52% of them singletons. The CDR3 consists of 16 residues. With V trimmed by 0 bases and J by 7 bases, 5 bases remained unmatched. CDR1 and CDR2 from the germline V gene are LGHNA and YSLEER. The specimen was blood. This TCR came from a middle-aged woman in good health. The V call is TRBV4-3, the J call TRBJ2-1, with 11 nucleotides matching TRBD2. The CDR3 region has the DNA TGCGCCAGCAGCCAAGAGACTAGCGGGGCCCAAAATGAGCAGTTCTTC. It specifies CASSQETSGAQNEQFF.